This record covers a single T cell receptor (beta chain). Antigen unknown. Sequencing used immunoSEQ multiplex PCR; TCRdb keeps in-frame clones, though not all of them. The sample includes tens of thousands of clones, around 86% seen only once; the top ten take over 2%. The entry originates in a study of OX40 agonist ivuxolimab in advanced cancers. Study summary: Patients enrolled in dose escalation were diagnosed with hepatocellular carcinoma, melanoma, renal cell or head and neck cancer. Of mixed ages from about 23 to 90 and averaging about 56 years, the group was just under 85% male. Findings and limits, study-wide: At doses 0.1 to 3.0 mg/kg, CD4+ and CD8+ clones expanded. Low levels of normalized T-cell clonal expansion also appeared in some nonresponders.

The CDR3 sequence is 11 residues long. V was trimmed by 4 bases and J by 9 bases, leaving 9 bases between them. Germline loops: CDR1 MNHNY, CDR2 SVGAGI (reference sequence). The chain employs TRBV6-6 and TRBJ2-5; D is ambiguous. This receptor was obtained from an adult with an advanced solid tumor such as melanoma, head and neck, liver or kidney cancer. Sequencing was performed on CD4+ or CD8+ T cells sorted from blood, taken in a trial of the OX40 agonist ivuxolimab. Here the CDR3 reads CASSWGGAQYF. In DNA form, the CDR3 reads TGTGCCAGCAGTTGGGGTGGGGCCCAGTACTTC.